The source of this TCR beta chain is a study of regulatory T cells in long-lasting Graves disease. Study-level background: Graves' patients, newly diagnosed, had taken antithyroid drugs under 3 months. Findings and caveats of the study: The study found persistent patients shared more public clonotypes (roughly 2,800) than new patients (966).

CDR3-region Arm-PCR and iRepertoire HTBI primers produced the TCR beta libraries. Via MiXCR, TCRdb re-called the multiplex PCR reads, giving one row per CDR3 protein. The sample yields some 500,000 distinct CDR3 sequences, around an eighth seen once. Germline V CDR1 and CDR2: GTSNPN, SVGIG (reference sequence). CDR3 size: 11 residues. Trimming removed 3 bases from V and 7 bases from J, with 8 bases in between. Time point denoted: newly diagnosed GD, antithyroid drugs for less than 3 months. Extracted PBMC RNA gave rise to the TCR library. This clonotype has at least ten counts. Antigen unknown. A further study also used this sample, focusing on T cells in Graves' hyperthyroidism and ophthalmopathy. This second report adds: The study defined stable Graves' hyperthyroidism as no ophthalmopathy progression within 18 months. Through a model of 13 V-J features, ophthalmopathy was separated from stable hyperthyroidism.

The chain is built from TRBV30 and TRBJ2-3; D is unresolved. This specimen consisted of peripheral blood mononuclear cells (PBMCs), obtained at new diagnosis, from a patient treated with antithyroid drugs. This clonotype originated in a man aged 25 to 40 with Graves disease. CDR3 protein: CAWRVTYTQYF. In DNA form, the CDR3 reads TGTGCCTGGAGAGTCACCTATACGCAGTATTTT.